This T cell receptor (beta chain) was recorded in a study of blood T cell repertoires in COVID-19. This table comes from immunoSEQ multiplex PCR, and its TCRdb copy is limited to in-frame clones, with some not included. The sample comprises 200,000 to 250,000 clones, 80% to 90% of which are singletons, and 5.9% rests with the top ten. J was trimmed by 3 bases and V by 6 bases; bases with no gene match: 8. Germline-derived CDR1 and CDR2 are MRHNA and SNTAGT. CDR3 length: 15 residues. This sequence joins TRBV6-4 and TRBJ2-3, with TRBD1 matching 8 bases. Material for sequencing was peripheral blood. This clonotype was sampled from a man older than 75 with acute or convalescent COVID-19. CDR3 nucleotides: TGTGCCAGCAGATCGGGGCAGGGGGCGACAGATACGCAGTATTTT. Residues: CASRSGQGATDTQYF.